This T cell receptor (beta chain) was sequenced during a study of shared clonotypes between healthy human individuals. The CDR3 covers 17 residues. The germline V gene has CDR1 SGDLS and CDR2 YYNGEE. V shed 0 bases and J 6 bases; nucleotides not matched to a gene: 11. Assay: immunoSEQ multiplex PCR; the TCRdb copy retains only in-frame clones and omits some. Counted here are over a million clones, 95% to 97% occurring once; the ten biggest clones make up approximately 1.1%. Sequenced material: naive CD4+ T cells sorted from blood. Described subset: CD45RA+ positively selected. This clonotype originated in a man younger than 40 in good health. This rearrangement joins TRBV9 to TRBJ2-2; the match to TRBD2 covers 7 bases. CDR3 in DNA: TGTGCCAGCAGCGTAGGGGTGGCGGGAGTTCGGTCCGGGGAGCTGTTTTTT. It encodes CASSVGVAGVRSGELFF.